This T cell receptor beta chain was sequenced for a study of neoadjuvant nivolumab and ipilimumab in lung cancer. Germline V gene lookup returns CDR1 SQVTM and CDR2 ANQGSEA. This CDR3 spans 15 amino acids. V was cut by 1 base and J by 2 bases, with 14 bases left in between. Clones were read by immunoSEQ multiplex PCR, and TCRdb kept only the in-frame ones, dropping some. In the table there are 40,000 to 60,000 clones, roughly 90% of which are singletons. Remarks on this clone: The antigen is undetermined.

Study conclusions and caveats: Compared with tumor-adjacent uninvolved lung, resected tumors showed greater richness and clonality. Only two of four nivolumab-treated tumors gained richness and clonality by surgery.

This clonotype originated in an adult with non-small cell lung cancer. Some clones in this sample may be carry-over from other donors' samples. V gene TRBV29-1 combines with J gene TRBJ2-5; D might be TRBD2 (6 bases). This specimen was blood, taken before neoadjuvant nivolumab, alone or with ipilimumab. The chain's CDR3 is CSVEGGVGNQETQYF. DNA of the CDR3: TGCAGCGTTGAAGGGGGGGTGGGGAATCAAGAGACCCAGTACTTC. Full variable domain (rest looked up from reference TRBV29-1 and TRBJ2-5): SAVISQKPSRDICQRGTSLTIQCQVDSQVTMMFWYRQQPGQSLTLIATANQGSEATYESGFVIDKFPISRPNLTFSTLTVSNMSPEDSSIYLCSVEGGVGNQETQYFGPGTRLLVL.